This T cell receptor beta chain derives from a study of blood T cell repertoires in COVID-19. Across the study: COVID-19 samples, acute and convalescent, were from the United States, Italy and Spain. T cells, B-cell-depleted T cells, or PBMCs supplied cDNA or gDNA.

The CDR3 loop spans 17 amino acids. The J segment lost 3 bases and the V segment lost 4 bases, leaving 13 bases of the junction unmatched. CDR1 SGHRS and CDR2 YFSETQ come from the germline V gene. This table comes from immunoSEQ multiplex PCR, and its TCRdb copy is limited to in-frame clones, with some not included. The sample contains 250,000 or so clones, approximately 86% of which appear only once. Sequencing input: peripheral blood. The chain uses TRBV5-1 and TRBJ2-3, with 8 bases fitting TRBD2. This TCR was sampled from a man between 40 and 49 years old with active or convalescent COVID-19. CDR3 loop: CASSALTAGGTTDTQYF. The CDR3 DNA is TGCGCCAGCAGCGCCCTGACTGCGGGGGGCACTACAGATACGCAGTATTTT.